This T cell receptor (beta chain) was identified during a study of blood T cells in healthy people across ages. This clonotype was counted a few times. What it recognizes is unknown. J was trimmed by 4 bases and V by 5 bases; bases with no gene match: 8. This CDR3 comprises 15 residues. Germline V gene lookup returns CDR1 MDHEN and CDR2 SYDVKM. Then a second PCR, running about 6 to 11 cycles, was carried out with a sample-barcoded 5' primer and a J-beta primer mix. TCRdb redid the calling of the 5' RACE reads with MiXCR, one entry per CDR3 protein. Of hundreds of thousands of distinct CDR3 sequences in the sample, 32% were seen once. Findings and limits, study-wide: A roughly linear fall in TCR beta diversity per million T cells was seen with increasing age. With naive T cell percentage, TCR beta diversity showed a strong correlation.

The clonotype comes from an elderly woman in good health. The V gene is TRBV28, the J gene TRBJ1-5; 7 bases align to TRBD1. What was sequenced was blood. The CDR3 DNA is TGTGCCAGCAGTGAACAGGGGATGGGGAATCAGCCCCAGCATTTT. Amino acids: CASSEQGMGNQPQHF. Full variable domain (outside the CDR3, taken from reference TRBV28 and TRBJ1-5): DVKVTQSSRYLVKRTGEKVFLECVQDMDHENMFWYRQDPGLGLRLIYFSYDVKMKEKGDIPEGYSVSREKKERFSLILESASTNQTSMYLCASSEQGMGNQPQHFGDGTRLSIL.